The 9 T cell receptor beta chains reported below all come from one sample, sequenced in a study of blood T cells in healthy people across ages. For the second PCR, which ran for about 7 to 12 cycles, a sample-barcoded 5' primer and a J-beta primer mix were used. MiXCR, applied by TCRdb to the 5' RACE reads, yields one record per CDR3 protein. The sample includes around 690,000 distinct CDR3 sequences, 58% seen only once; the top ten take roughly 34%. The sequenced sample was blood. These receptors were obtained from a man aged 55 to 70 in good health.

The chain employs TRBV6-6 and TRBJ1-2, with no clear D. The V end was cut by 8 bases, the J end by 6 bases, with 10 bases between. Germline V gene data show CDR1 as MNHNY and CDR2 as SVGAGI (reference sequence). There are 11 residues in the CDR3. The CDR3 DNA reads as TGTGCCAGCGGACGGACGGATGGCTACACCTTC. Amino acid sequence: CASGRTDGYTF.

The V call is TRBV20-1, the J call TRBJ2-3; 7 bases are shared with TRBD1. The CDR3 has 13 amino acids. J was trimmed by 1 base and V by 6 bases; bases with no gene match: 4. Germline V lookup: CDR1 DFQATT, CDR2 SNEGSKA (reference sequence). The CDR3 DNA is TGCAGTGCACCCGGGACAGGCACAGATACGCAGTATTTT. As protein: CSAPGTGTDTQYF.

This clonotype was seen ten or more times. V usage is TRBV29-1 and J usage is TRBJ2-3; D possibly corresponds to TRBD2 (7 bases). V lost 7 bases, J lost 0 bases, and 11 bases lay in between. Germline V gene sequence: CDR1 SQVTM, CDR2 ANQGSEA. The CDR3 is made up of 13 amino acids. The DNA for the CDR3 is TGCAGCGGGGGAGGGGGAAGCACAGATACGCAGTATTTT. It encodes CSGGGGSTDTQYF.

The V gene is TRBV14, the J gene TRBJ2-2; maybe TRBD1 (8 bases). This CDR3 is 19 amino acids long. Trimming cost V 0 bases and J 0 bases, with 17 bases left between them. CDR1 and CDR2 (germline): SGHDN, FVKESK. The CDR3 nucleotides read TGTGCCAGCAGCCAAGATGACAGGGGACTATTCGCGAACACCGGGGAGCTGTTTTTT. As protein: CASSQDDRGLFANTGELFF.

The DNA for the CDR3 is TGTGCCAGCAGTCTACGCCGGGACAGGGCCAACGTCCTGACTTTC. Its protein is CASSLRRDRANVLTF. The chain has TRBV12-3 or TRBV12-4 and TRBJ2-6, with D possibly being TRBD1 (6 bases). The CDR3 is made up of 15 amino acids. V was cut by 5 bases and J by 5 bases, with 13 bases left in between.

The table lists this clonotype with a few counts. The chain couples TRBV12-5 to TRBJ2-3; 9 nucleotides line up with TRBD2. The CDR3 length is 16 residues. V lost 5 bases and J lost 0; bases outside the gene matches: 6. The germline V gene has CDR1 LGHNT and CDR2 FRNRAP. The CDR3 protein is CASGTGTSSSTDTQYF. CDR3 coding DNA: TGTGCTAGTGGTACAGGGACTAGCAGTAGCACAGATACGCAGTATTTT.

The V and J genes are TRBV6-2 or TRBV6-3 and TRBJ1-2; the D is unclear. Per germline, CDR1 MNHEY and CDR2 SVGEGT. The CDR3 runs 13 residues. V gave up 6 bases and J gave up 8 bases, with 16 bases separating them. CDR3 coding DNA: TGTGCCAGCAGCCCTACGGTGACGGGGGGCTACACCTTC. Its translation: CASSPTVTGGYTF.

The J gene is TRBJ1-5, the V gene TRBV20-1; the D is unclear. From germline, CDR1 is DFQATT and CDR2 SNEGSKA (reference sequence). The CDR3 runs to 13 residues. Deletions cut 1 base from V and 5 bases from J, with 9 bases between. The CDR3 is CSARGGMDQPQHF. The CDR3 DNA reads TGCAGTGCTAGAGGAGGGATGGATCAGCCCCAGCATTTT.

This chain connects TRBV6-2 or TRBV6-3 to TRBJ2-2, with a possible D match to TRBD1 (5 bases). The CDR3 length is 15 residues. The V gene's germline CDR1 is MNHEY and CDR2 SVGEGT. V lost 6 bases, J lost 2 bases, and 13 bases lay in between. The CDR3 DNA reads TGTGCCAGCAGCCGACAGACTGGTAACACCGGGGAGCTGTTTTTT. It is translated as CASSRQTGNTGELFF.